The 23 T cell receptor beta chains listed next were all sequenced from one sample in a study of breast tumors, draining lymph nodes, adjacent tissues. TCRdb fed the multiplex PCR reads into MiXCR, producing one record per CDR3 protein. The sample has 20,000 to 25,000 distinct CDR3 sequences, approximately 49% seen once. Material for sequencing was breast tumor tissue. These receptors came from a female donor with breast cancer. Some clones in this sample may be carry-over from other donors' samples.

The genes are TRBV5-1 and TRBJ2-7; weak D call: TRBD1 (5 bases). Trimming took off 0 bases at V and 6 bases at J, with 16 bases between the two ends. From germline, CDR1 is SGHRS and CDR2 YFSETQ. The CDR3 loop spans 15 amino acids. The CDR3 is CASSLGWGQLSEQYF. In DNA form, the CDR3 reads TGCGCCAGCAGCTTGGGTTGGGGCCAGCTTTCCGAGCAGTACTTC.

V and J are TRBV25-1 and TRBJ2-1, with D uncertain. Trimming shortened V by 1 base and J by 0 bases, and 10 bases separated the two germline ends. The CDR3 contains 16 residues. Germline CDR1 reads MGHDK; CDR2 reads SYGVNS. CDR3 DNA: TGTGCCAGCAGTGAATTTATCGGAAGCTCCTACAATGAGCAGTTCTTC. Translating it yields CASSEFIGSSYNEQFF.

This clonotype was observed at least ten times. The V and J genes are TRBV20-1 and TRBJ2-4; TRBD1 is a possible D gene (8 bases). The CDR3 length is 14 residues. The V gene's germline CDR1 is DFQATT and CDR2 SNEGSKA (reference sequence). V was pared by 7 bases and J by 8 bases, with 21 bases between. CDR3 DNA: TGCAGTGTTCTCTCGGAAACAGGGGGGGACATTCAGTACTTC. Translation gives CSVLSETGGDIQYF.

This clonotype was picked up many times. The chain employs TRBV7-9 and TRBJ2-1; TRBD2 agrees at 7 bases. Trimming removed 5 bases from V and 3 bases from J; junction bases left unmatched: 10. Germline CDR1 and CDR2: SEHNR and FQNEAQ (reference sequence). CDR3 length: 16 amino acids. The CDR3 spells CASSKLTSSGYNEQFF. The CDR3 region has the DNA TGTGCCAGCAGCAAACTTACCTCTAGCGGCTACAATGAGCAGTTCTTC.

V gene TRBV25-1 combines with J gene TRBJ2-5, with 10 bases fitting TRBD2. V lost 4 bases to trimming and J lost 5 bases; unmatched junction nucleotides: 7. Looked up from germline, CDR1 is MGHDK and CDR2 is SYGVNS. The length of the CDR3 is 15 residues. Here the CDR3 DNA reads TGTGCCAGCAGTGGTCTAGCGGGGGCCCGTGAGACCCAGTACTTC. It is translated as CASSGLAGARETQYF.

Details on this clonotype: A much larger clone sits a single nucleotide away, making a read error possible. Since the CDR3 does not end with the conserved phenylalanine or tryptophan, this likely comes from a read error. This chain uses TRBV7-2 with TRBJ2-7, with D possibly being TRBD1 (5 bases). The germline gives CDR1 SGHTA, CDR2 FQGNSA. The CDR3 length is 14 residues. The DNA of the CDR3 is TGTGCCAGCAGCTTCGCCAGGGCCTCCTACGGGCAGTACCTC. The encoded protein is CASSFARASYGQYL.

V gene TRBV20-1 combines with J gene TRBJ2-7; the match to TRBD2 covers 15 bases. The J segment lost 1 base and the V segment lost 5 bases, leaving 15 bases of the junction unmatched. Germline CDR1 reads DFQATT; CDR2 reads SNEGSKA (reference sequence). The CDR3 is 19 residues long. CDR3 coding DNA: TGCAGTGCTCCCCACGCAGGACTAGCGGGAGGGGTGGAGTCCTACGAGCAGTACTTC. As protein: CSAPHAGLAGGVESYEQYF.

In this sample, this clonotype turned up many times. The J gene is TRBJ2-3, the V gene TRBV13; no firm D call. The CDR3 is made up of 13 amino acids. The germline CDR1 and CDR2 sequences are PRHDT and FYEKMQ (reference sequence). Trimming removed 5 bases from V and 6 bases from J, with 12 bases in between. This CDR3 reads CASSPHRGDTQYF. DNA for the CDR3: TGTGCCAGCAGCCCTCACCGTGGGGATACGCAGTATTTT.

In regard to this clonotype: The junction does not match germline at one end; this may be a read error. This chain joins TRBV25-1 and TRBJ2-2; D is unclear. Per germline, CDR1 MGHDK and CDR2 SYGVNS. The CDR3 covers 15 residues. CDR3 bases: TGTGCCAGCAGTGGAGAGGTTTCGAACTCCGGGGAGCTGTTTTTT. The encoded protein is CASSGEVSNSGELFF.

The V and J genes are TRBV5-6 and TRBJ2-5; D could derive from TRBD1 or TRBD2 (6 bases each). Germline V lookup: CDR1 SGHDT, CDR2 YYEEEE. V lost 0 bases and J lost 8, with 20 bases in between. There are 16 residues in the CDR3. The CDR3 nucleotides read TGTGCCAGCAGCTTGGAAGAAGGGGGAGGTCGAGACACCCAGTACTTC. This translates into CASSLEEGGGRDTQYF.

This clonotype was counted many times. The chain joins TRBV20-1 to TRBJ2-5; perhaps TRBD2 as D (5 bases). Per germline, CDR1 DFQATT and CDR2 SNEGSKA (reference sequence). The CDR3 spans 12 residues. The V and J ends lost 3 bases and 1 base respectively, with 6 bases between them. Written as DNA, the CDR3 is TGCAGTGCTAGGAGGGCCCAAGAGACCCAGTACTTC. It yields the protein CSARRAQETQYF.

V and J are TRBV19 and TRBJ1-1; D is unclear. The CDR3 is made up of 14 amino acids. Trimming shortened V by 3 bases and J by 2 bases, and 10 bases separated the two germline ends. Germline V gene sequence: CDR1 LNHDA, CDR2 SQIVND (reference sequence). The CDR3 protein is CASSIQRGNTEAFF. CDR3 nucleotide sequence: TGTGCCAGTAGTATTCAACGAGGAAACACTGAAGCTTTCTTT. Full variable domain (outside the CDR3, taken from reference TRBV19 and TRBJ1-1): DGGITQSPKYLFRKEGQNVTLSCEQNLNHDAMYWYRQDPGQGLRLIYYSQIVNDFQKGDIAEGYSVSREKKESFPLTVTSAQKNPTAFYLCASSIQRGNTEAFFGQGTRLTVV.

This clonotype has a count of ten or more. Likely a read error: the CDR3 ends without its conserved phenylalanine or tryptophan. The chain uses TRBV9 and TRBJ2-5, with D hard to call. Germline lookup yields CDR1 SGDLS and CDR2 YYNGEE. There are 13 residues in the CDR3. V was trimmed by 0 bases and J by 5 bases, leaving 8 bases between them. This CDR3 reads CASSVGLRETQYS. DNA of the CDR3: TGTGCCAGCAGCGTAGGGCTTCGGGAGACCCAGTACTCC.

The J gene is TRBJ2-3, the V gene TRBV10-3; perhaps TRBD2 as D (5 bases). CDR3 size: 15 residues. Trimming removed 3 bases from V and 3 bases from J, with 13 bases in between. Germline V gene data show CDR1 as ENHRY and CDR2 as SYGVKD. CDR3 sequence reads: CAISEGGRRTDTQYF. The CDR3 DNA is TGTGCCATCAGTGAAGGTGGCAGGAGGACAGATACGCAGTATTTT.

This clonotype was counted many times. CDR3 nucleotides: TGTGCCAGCAGACCTACCGACAGTTCGACCTATGGCTACACCTTC. Its translation: CASRPTDSSTYGYTF. The rearrangement links TRBV28 to TRBJ1-2; D is perhaps TRBD1 (5 bases). The germline gives CDR1 MDHEN, CDR2 SYDVKM. This CDR3 contains 15 residues. With 6 bases removed from V and 4 bases from J, the gap between germline ends came to 18 bases.

This rearrangement joins TRBV6-6 to TRBJ2-1; D gene unclear. The CDR3 totals 11 residues. Germline CDR1 and CDR2: MNHNY and SVGAGI (reference sequence). V lost 5 bases and J lost 7, with 6 bases in between. The chain's CDR3 is CASSGRNEQFF. The CDR3, as DNA: TGTGCCAGCAGTGGCCGAAATGAGCAGTTCTTC.

This clonotype was recorded at least ten times. The rearrangement links TRBV20-1 to TRBJ2-2, with TRBD2 as a possible D gene (6 bases). Trimming stripped 1 base from V and 6 bases from J, with 6 bases between. The germline CDR1 and CDR2 sequences are DFQATT and SNEGSKA (reference sequence). CDR3 length equals 12 residues. The CDR3 DNA reads TGCAGTGCTAGAGCGGGAGCCGGGGAGCTGTTTTTT. Translated, it gives CSARAGAGELFF.

This clonotype was counted at least ten times. The chain employs TRBV3-1 and TRBJ2-7; 9 positions match TRBD2. In germline, CDR1 is LGHDT, CDR2 YNNKEL (reference sequence). The V gene end was trimmed by 3 bases and the J gene end by 6 bases; junction bases not matched to a gene: 6. The CDR3 is 14 residues long. The CDR3 bases are TGTGCCAGCAGCCACGGCGGGAGGGCCATCGAGCAGTACTTC. Its translation: CASSHGGRAIEQYF.

By frequency in the sample, this clonotype is medium-sized (0.01 to 0.1%). The J gene is TRBJ2-5, the V gene TRBV29-1, with TRBD1 as a possible D gene (6 bases). CDR3 length equals 14 residues. The germline V gene has CDR1 SQVTM and CDR2 ANQGSEA. V was trimmed by 3 bases and J by 5 bases, leaving 16 bases between them. This chain's CDR3 is CSVDTTGMRETQYF. The CDR3 DNA sequence: TGCAGCGTTGACACTACAGGGATGAGGGAGACCCAGTACTTC.

Notes on this clonotype: It is likely a read error, because the conserved phenylalanine at the end of the CDR3 is missing. The genes are TRBV7-7 and TRBJ2-1; D perhaps matches TRBD2 (5 bases). The CDR3 runs to 16 residues. CDR1 and CDR2 (germline): SSHAT, FNYEAQ (reference sequence). DNA for the CDR3: TGTGCTAGCAGCATCGACTACCCCGAACCCTACAATGAGCAGTTCCTC. Its protein product is CASSIDYPEPYNEQFL.

This clonotype was seen only once. The DNA is omitted, as the CDR3 cannot be located on it reliably, and the CDR3 follows TCRdb's listing. The rearrangement links TRBV7-9 to TRBJ1-6; the table's D call of TRBD1 was not tested on the DNA. Germline assignment: CDR1 SEHNR and CDR2 FQNEAQ (reference sequence). The CDR3 has 21 residues if both end residues are counted. The CDR3 loop reads CASSFYICSARVGTVANPLHF.

This clonotype is medium-sized in the sample. The gene calls are TRBV10-3 and TRBJ2-1; TRBD2 matches at 14 bases. CDR3 length equals 14 residues. The V and J ends lost 6 bases and 10 bases, in that order; junction bases with no gene match: 5. CDR1 and CDR2 (germline): ENHRY, SYGVKD. This chain's CDR3 is CAIRKTSGRDEQFF. CDR3 bases: TGTGCCATCAGGAAGACTAGCGGGAGGGACGAGCAGTTCTTC.

The J gene is TRBJ1-2, the V gene TRBV20-1, with D possibly TRBD1 on 5 matching bases. V lost 6 bases and J 5 bases, leaving 19 bases between the germline ends. Germline loops: CDR1 DFQATT, CDR2 SNEGSKA (reference sequence). The CDR3 contains 14 residues. CDR3 residues: CSAGGGSTPYGYTF. CDR3 in DNA: TGCAGTGCCGGGGGTGGCAGCACACCTTATGGCTACACCTTC.